Presented here are 9 T cell receptor beta chains from one specimen sequenced in a study of molecular identifiers for immune sequencing clone quantification. TCRdb reprocessed the PCR reads with MiXCR, giving one entry per CDR3 protein. The sample contains some 88,000 distinct CDR3 sequences, under 25% of which appear only once. Sequences were obtained from naive CD8+ T cells from blood, with Jurkat cell RNA spiked in. Subset of the sample: FACS-sorted CD8+CD4-CCR7+CD45RA+ naive T cells. The receptor set was obtained from a human donor in good health. Some libraries in this study had Jurkat cell RNA spiked in.

Remarks on this clonotype: One end of the junction fails to match germline, which may point to a read error. V and J are TRBV5-1 and TRBJ2-2, with D hard to call. This CDR3 is 15 amino acids long. Germline V gives CDR1 SGHRS, CDR2 YFSETQ. CDR3 protein: CASSLAGTYTRELFF. The DNA of the CDR3 is TGCGCCAGCAGCTTGGCCGGAACCTACACCAGGGAGCTGTTTTTT.

This clonotype has more than one count but fewer than ten. The gene calls are TRBV7-2 and TRBJ2-7; TRBD2 matches 14 bases. This CDR3 is built from 15 residues. Trimming at V came to 6 bases and at J to 7 bases, leaving 8 bases not matched to a gene. CDR1 and CDR2 (germline): SGHTA, FQGNSA. DNA for the CDR3: TGTGCCAGCAGTCGACTAGCGGGGGGGCCGCCTGAGCAGTACTTC. Its protein is CASSRLAGGPPEQYF.

The rearrangement links TRBV10-3 to TRBJ2-7, with D tentatively TRBD2 (6 bases). CDR1 is ENHRY, CDR2 SYGVKD, per germline. The V gene lost 10 bases and the J gene lost 5 bases, with 18 bases spanning the gap. This CDR3 has 13 residues. The CDR3 reads CATSGAGSHEQYF. Written as DNA, the CDR3 is TGTGCCACTTCGGGAGCAGGGTCCCACGAGCAGTACTTC.

The chain combines TRBV7-9 with TRBJ2-5, with TRBD2 as a possible D gene (5 bases). CDR1 SEHNR and CDR2 FQNEAQ come from the germline V gene (reference sequence). V was trimmed by 1 base and J by 2 bases, leaving 8 bases between them. The CDR3 spans 14 residues. CDR3: CASSLVSGQETQYF. The CDR3 nucleotides are TGTGCCAGCAGCTTAGTATCGGGGCAAGAGACCCAGTACTTC.

There are many counts of this clonotype. The rearrangement joins TRBV7-8 to TRBJ2-5; no reliable D call. The germline gives CDR1 SGHVS, CDR2 FQNEAQ. Trimming left V 1 base short and J 3 bases short, with 12 bases between. The CDR3 spans 15 residues. For the CDR3, the DNA is TGTGCCAGCAGCTTAGAGCCAGGCGTCAAAGAGACCCAGTACTTC. It encodes CASSLEPGVKETQYF.

The chain carries TRBV12-3 or TRBV12-4 and TRBJ2-7; a possible D gene is TRBD1 (6 bases). Trimming shortened V by 5 bases and J by 4 bases, and 18 bases separated the two germline ends. The CDR3 contains 15 residues. CDR3 nucleotide sequence: TGTGCCAGCAGTCTTTTCGGCAGGGGATCTTACGAGCAGTACTTC. Residues: CASSLFGRGSYEQYF.

This clonotype was seen ten or more times. CDR3 sequence (DNA): TGTGCCAGCACACCACCAGGGGACCAAGAGACCCAGTACTTC. The encoded protein is CASTPPGDQETQYF. This chain connects TRBV7-9 to TRBJ2-5; a possible D gene is TRBD1 (6 bases). Germline assignment: CDR1 SEHNR and CDR2 FQNEAQ (reference sequence). The CDR3 has 14 residues. Trimming removed 7 bases at V and 0 bases at J, with 12 bases between.

This clonotype was observed a few times. The junction differs from germline at one of its ends, possibly a read error. This chain links TRBV5-1 with TRBJ2-3, with 8 nucleotides matching TRBD2. This CDR3 has 17 residues. The germline CDR1 and CDR2 sequences are SGHRS and YFSETQ. CDR3 protein: CASSSPGGTREHRYAVF. The CDR3 DNA follows: TGCGCCAGCAGCTCCCCGGGGGGGACTAGGGAGCACAGATACGCAGTATTT.

The V call is TRBV7-9, the J call TRBJ2-6; D gene unclear. Trimming left V 3 bases short and J 0 bases short, with 6 bases between. CDR1 is SEHNR, CDR2 FQNEAQ, per germline (reference sequence). CDR3 length equals 15 residues. CDR3 DNA: TGTGCCAGCAGCTTCGACACCTCTGGGGCCAACGTCCTGACTTTC. It codes for CASSFDTSGANVLTF. The complete variable domain, with remaining parts taken from reference TRBV7-9 and TRBJ2-6, reads DTGVSQNPRHKITKRGQNVTFRCDPISEHNRLYWYRQTLGQGPEFLTYFQNEAQLEKSRLLSDRFSAERPKGSFSTLEIQRTEQGDSAMYLCASSFDTSGANVLTFGAGSRLTVL.